This TCR beta chain was profiled in a study of cytotoxic CD8 clonotypes in ibrutinib-treated CLL. Study overall: Sequenced samples delivered averages of roughly 260,000 productive templates and some 93,000 productive rearrangements. Study-wide results and caveats: Baseline clonality, above age-matched healthy donor levels, tracked circulating CD8+ T-cell counts. Clonality was elevated at ibrutinib response and had returned toward baseline at progression. With treatment, public clonotypes, which were uncommon, either contracted or remained stable.

Concerning this clone itself: Its antigen is as yet unknown. A junction end diverges from the germline sequence, so it may reflect a read error.

This CDR3 spans 13 amino acids. The germline gives CDR1 SGHRS, CDR2 YFSETQ. The protocol was immunoSEQ multiplex PCR, while the TCRdb copy is restricted to in-frame clones and leaves out a portion. Seen here are roughly 250,000 clones, 70% observed once, and the top ten hold over 15%. This material consisted of PBMCs, taken after 24 months of ibrutinib treatment. This clonotype was obtained from a human donor with chronic lymphocytic leukemia. The gene calls are TRBV5-1 and TRBJ2-1; TRBD1 might be the D (6 bases). CDR3 in DNA: TGCGCCAGCAGATTGGTGGGGGCCAATGAGCAGTTCTTC. The encoded protein is CASRLVGANEQFF.